Listed below are T cell receptor beta chains from one sample, sequenced in a study of T-cell memory formation after mild COVID-19. Via MiXCR, TCRdb re-called the 5' RACE reads, giving one row per CDR3 protein. The repertoire consists of 200,000 or so distinct CDR3 sequences, with about a sixth occurring once and the leading ten covering under 2.5%. The sequencing sample was made of PBMCs or a T cell subset sorted from them (not recorded which). Receptors were obtained from an adult woman who had mild COVID-19 (a few samples of this study predate the infection). Cell type and time point are not known. Each CDR3 is given with its conserved first and last residue. Each record gives: D gene, clone size, J gene, V gene, CDR3 protein, CDR3 DNA. D genes are given only for firm matches. Size is omitted from some rows. Given values are once, few, many or a class for expanded clones.

NA | NA | TRBJ2-4 | TRBV4-1 | CASSQGTTQGSIQYF | TGCGCCAGCAGCCAAGGGACCACCCAAGGCAGCATTCAGTACTTC
NA | NA | TRBJ2-3 | TRBV24-1 | CATSYLDTQYF | TGTGCCACCAGCTATCTAGATACGCAGTATTTT
NA | NA | TRBJ2-5 | TRBV21-1 | CASSKSTTGTIETQYF | TGTGCCAGCAGCAAATCGACTACCGGGACGATAGAGACCCAGTACTTC
NA | few | TRBJ2-5 | TRBV6-2/TRBV6-3 | CASSYGTRETQYF | TGTGCCAGCAGTTACGGAACAAGAGAGACCCAGTACTTC
TRBD2 | NA | TRBJ2-1 | TRBV11-2 | CASSLYPGGSGYNEQFF | TGTGCCAGCAGCTTATACCCCGGCGGGAGTGGATACAATGAGCAGTTCTTC
NA | NA | TRBJ1-1 | TRBV4-3 | CASRWGRNTEAFF | TGCGCCAGCAGGTGGGGCAGGAACACTGAAGCTTTCTTT
TRBD2 | NA | TRBJ2-1 | TRBV7-2 | CASSRKSGTTYNEQFF | TGTGCCAGCAGCAGAAAAAGCGGGACCACCTACAATGAGCAGTTCTTC
NA | few | TRBJ2-7 | TRBV24-1 | CATSDLRQLYEQYF | TGTGCCACCAGTGATTTGCGGCAGTTGTACGAGCAGTACTTC
NA | NA | TRBJ1-1 | TRBV20-1 | CSARDPGGVDTEAFF | TGCAGTGCTAGGGACCCCGGGGGGGTTGACACTGAAGCTTTCTTT
NA | few | TRBJ2-3 | TRBV24-1 | CATSDPSGEDTQYF | TGTGCCACCAGTGATCCGTCAGGGGAAGATACGCAGTATTTT
NA | few | TRBJ2-5 | TRBV5-1 | CASSFGGEETQYF | TGCGCCAGCAGCTTCGGAGGGGAAGAGACCCAGTACTTC
TRBD1 | many | TRBJ1-1 | TRBV7-9 | CASSPGTGTFTEAFF | TGTGCCAGCAGCCCTGGGACAGGGACTTTCACTGAAGCTTTCTTT
NA | many | TRBJ2-7 | TRBV15 | CATSRPGLYEQYF | TGTGCCACCAGCAGACCGGGACTTTACGAGCAGTACTTC
NA | NA | TRBJ1-1 | TRBV18 | CASSLSGAGVNTEAFF | TGTGCCAGCTCACTAAGCGGTGCGGGAGTAAACACTGAAGCTTTCTTT
TRBD1 | NA | TRBJ1-4 | TRBV7-2 | CASSLGTGTGNEKLFF | TGTGCCAGCAGCTTAGGAACCGGGACAGGGAACGAAAAACTGTTTTTT
TRBD1 | NA | TRBJ1-4 | TRBV4-1 | CASSQVGQANEKLFF | TGCGCCAGCAGCCAAGTGGGACAGGCTAATGAAAAACTGTTTTTT
TRBD1 | NA | TRBJ1-1 | TRBV29-1 | CSVVRGQGGTEAFF | TGCAGCGTTGTTCGTGGACAGGGGGGTACTGAAGCTTTCTTT
NA | few | TRBJ2-2 | TRBV6-5 | CASCGGQNTGELFF | TGTGCCAGCTGCGGGGGACAAAACACCGGGGAGCTGTTTTTT
NA | few | TRBJ2-2 | TRBV25-1 | CASSDRTQGELFF | TGTGCCAGCAGTGACCGGACTCAGGGAGAGCTGTTTTTT
TRBD1 | few | TRBJ1-3 | TRBV4-3 | CASSRGTGSLSGNTIYF | TGCGCCAGCAGTCGCGGGACAGGATCCCTCTCTGGAAACACCATATATTTT
NA | few | TRBJ2-3 | TRBV7-8 | CASSLGGGFTDTQYF | TGTGCCAGCAGCTTAGGCGGGGGCTTCACAGATACGCAGTATTTT
TRBD1 | few | TRBJ1-1 | TRBV2 | CASGGDRGSEAFF | TGTGCCAGCGGGGGGGACAGGGGGTCTGAAGCTTTCTTT
NA | NA | TRBJ2-7 | TRBV29-1 | CSVGDLYEQYF | TGCAGCGTTGGAGACCTCTACGAGCAGTACTTC
TRBD2 | NA | TRBJ2-5 | TRBV5-1 | CASSPYGTSGNLLQETQYF | TGCGCCAGCAGTCCTTACGGGACTAGCGGGAACCTCCTACAAGAGACCCAGTACTTC
NA | NA | TRBJ1-1 | TRBV30 | CAWSVRLNTEAFF | TGTGCCTGGAGTGTGAGGTTGAACACTGAAGCTTTCTTT
TRBD2 | few | TRBJ2-7 | TRBV29-1 | CSVAGGRGDYEQYF | TGCAGCGTCGCCGGGGGGAGGGGTGACTACGAGCAGTACTTC
NA | NA | TRBJ2-7 | TRBV15 | CATSRGPGYEQYF | TGTGCCACCAGCAGAGGCCCGGGCTACGAGCAGTACTTC
NA | few | TRBJ2-3 | TRBV5-6 | CASSFFFTSTDTQYF | TGTGCCAGCAGCTTTTTCTTCACTAGCACAGATACGCAGTATTTT
NA | few | TRBJ1-2 | TRBV27 | CASSFRGGGYTF | TGTGCCAGCAGTTTCAGGGGTGGCGGCTACACCTTC
TRBD2 | NA | TRBJ2-4 | TRBV6-5 | CASSYVASGNIQYF | TGTGCCAGCAGTTACGTGGCTAGCGGGAACATTCAGTACTTC